These T cell receptor beta chains were read from a single sample in a study of shared clonotypes between healthy human individuals. Using immunoSEQ multiplex PCR, the repertoire was profiled, and TCRdb retains in-frame clones only, with some absent. This sample has fewer than 600,000 clones, with around 79% found just once. Input material: PBMCs. The receptors were gathered from a woman aged 35 to 49 in good health. Some clones in this sample may be carry-over from other donors' samples. Each CDR3 is given with its conserved first and last residue. The D gene is left open where the match is weak. Size tells how often a clone was seen (once, few, many) or the class of an expanded clone, and some rows leave it out.

cdr3_nt cdr3_aa clone_size j_call v_call d_call
TGCGCCAGCAGCCGGACTATACAGGGGAGGGAGACCCAGTACTTC CASSRTIQGRETQYF . TRBJ2-5 TRBV4-3 .
TGTGCCAGCAGCAAAACAGGAGGGCACTACGAGCAGTACTTC CASSKTGGHYEQYF . TRBJ2-7 TRBV5-5 .
TGTGCCAGCACTGATTTCTCTGGGGCCAACGTCCTGACTTTC CASTDFSGANVLTF . TRBJ2-6 TRBV27 .
TGTGCCAGCAGCCAGGCGCGGGAAAACGAGCAGTACTTC CASSQARENEQYF . TRBJ2-7 TRBV7-9 .
TGTGCCAGCCTTGGGGGGGGGAGGAACGAGCAGTACTTC CASLGGGRNEQYF . TRBJ2-7 TRBV28 TRBD2
TGTGCCAGCAGTTCGTACAGGGAGTACGGGCAGTACTTC CASSSYREYGQYF . TRBJ2-7 TRBV27 .
TGTGCCAGCAGTTGGGACAGGGGGAGATCTAACTATGGCTACACCTTC CASSWDRGRSNYGYTF . TRBJ1-2 TRBV6-5 TRBD1
TGTGCCAGCACCCTCATCCAGCCAACAGATACGCAGTATTTT CASTLIQPTDTQYF . TRBJ2-3 TRBV6-6 .
TGTGCCAGCAGCTCACTAGCGGGAGTTCTTTACGAGCAGTACTTC CASSSLAGVLYEQYF . TRBJ2-7 TRBV27 TRBD2
TGTGCCTGGAGTGGTGGACAGTTTTTCGACGAGCAGTACTTC CAWSGGQFFDEQYF . TRBJ2-7 TRBV30 .
TGTGCCAGCAGCCTTCTAGCGGGAGGGACCGGGGAGCTGTTTTTT CASSLLAGGTGELFF . TRBJ2-2 TRBV7-2 TRBD2
TGTGCCAGCAGCCCCCCTGGCGGGAAGCAGTACTTC CASSPPGGKQYF . TRBJ2-7 TRBV6-5 .
TGTGCCAGCAGCCCAGGGGGCGGAAGTGGCTACACCTTC CASSPGGGSGYTF . TRBJ1-2 TRBV7-2 TRBD1
TGTGCCAGCAGCGTAGGGCGGGGGACTGAAGCTTTCTTT CASSVGRGTEAFF . TRBJ1-1 TRBV9 .
TGTGCCACCAGCAGAGATATCCCCTACGAGCAGTACTTC CATSRDIPYEQYF . TRBJ2-7 TRBV15 .
TGTGCCAGCAGCTTGGCCACGGGGGGACCCTCAGACTACACCTTC CASSLATGGPSDYTF once TRBJ1-2 TRBV5-4 .
TGCGCCAGCAGCTTGGACCTAGCGATCCCTGGGGCCAACGTCCTGACTTTC CASSLDLAIPGANVLTF once TRBJ2-6 TRBV5-1 .
TGTGCCAGTAGCTTAGGGACAGCATATGGCTACACCTTC CASSLGTAYGYTF . TRBJ1-2 TRBV19 TRBD1
TGTGCCAGCAATCCGGGACAGGGGAACACTGAAGCTTTCTTT CASNPGQGNTEAFF . TRBJ1-1 TRBV6-1 TRBD1
TGTGCCTGGAGGCCGGGACTAGCGGGAGCCAGTCCTACCAATGAGCAGTTCTTC CAWRPGLAGASPTNEQFF . TRBJ2-1 TRBV30 TRBD2
TGTGCCAGCACCCTCGACAGGGGGGGAGAGACCCAGTACTTC CASTLDRGGETQYF once TRBJ2-5 TRBV6-5 TRBD1
TGTGCCAGCAGCTTAGGGGCCAACACCGGGGAGCTGTTTTTT CASSLGANTGELFF once TRBJ2-2 TRBV7-3 .
TGTGCCAGTAGTCCCCCGGGACACAGAACTCATGAAAAACTGTTTTTT CASSPPGHRTHEKLFF . TRBJ1-4 TRBV19 .
TGTGCCTGGAGTGGCCATGGATATACCAATCAGCCCCAGCATTTT CAWSGHGYTNQPQHF . TRBJ1-5 TRBV30 .
TGTGCCAGCAGCTTAGGTAACTCTGGGGCCAACGTCCTGACTTTC CASSLGNSGANVLTF . TRBJ2-6 TRBV5-4 .